These 13 T cell receptor beta chains were sequenced from one sample in a study of blood T cell repertoires in COVID-19. Only in-frame clones appear in the TCRdb table, and some are missing; sequencing was by immunoSEQ multiplex PCR. There are some 72,000 clones in the sample; approximately 90% occur only once, and roughly 4.4% lies in the top ten. Sample: peripheral blood. All receptors derive from a man between 45 and 60 years old with active COVID-19.

This chain uses TRBV28 with TRBJ2-1, with 7 positions matching TRBD2. CDR1 is MDHEN and CDR2 is SYDVKM in the germline V gene. The CDR3 is 14 amino acids. Trimming took 4 bases from V and 7 from J; bases not matched to a gene: 7. CDR3 in DNA: TGTGCCAGCAGTTCTAGCGGCCAGTGGAATGAGCAGTTCTTC. Protein sequence: CASSSSGQWNEQFF.

The gene calls are TRBV25-1 and TRBJ1-5; maybe TRBD1 (5 bases). The CDR3 is 17 residues long. Germline V lookup: CDR1 MGHDK, CDR2 SYGVNS. V was clipped by 4 bases and J by 2 bases, with 18 bases between them. The CDR3 bases are TGTGCCAGCAGTGCTGCGCGGGGCGGCAGGGGCAATCAGCCCCAGCATTTT. Its protein is CASSAARGGRGNQPQHF.

Points on this clone: At one boundary the junction diverges from the germline segment, which might be a read error. The V call is TRBV3-1 (or the pseudogene TRBV3-2), the J call TRBJ2-3, with 9 bases identical to TRBD2. CDR3 length: 18 amino acids. Germline CDR1 reads LGHDT; CDR2 reads YNNKEL (reference sequence). For the CDR3, the DNA is TGTGCCAGCAGCCAAGTGCCCCCATCCGGGACTAGCAAAGATACGCAGTATTTT. Translated, it gives CASSQVPPSGTSKDTQYF.

The chain recombines TRBV25-1 with TRBJ1-4; D is uncertain. Germline V gives CDR1 MGHDK, CDR2 SYGVNS. The CDR3 consists of 15 residues. Trimming removed 2 bases from V and 0 bases from J, with 7 bases in between. The CDR3 here is CASSEAGATNEKLFF. The CDR3 coding sequence is TGTGCCAGCAGTGAAGCGGGAGCAACTAATGAAAAACTGTTTTTT.

The chain combines TRBV19 with TRBJ1-2; 8 nucleotides align to TRBD1. CDR3 length: 15 residues. The germline gives CDR1 LNHDA, CDR2 SQIVND (reference sequence). Trimming at V came to 3 bases and at J to 1 base, leaving 4 bases not matched to a gene. CDR3 amino acids: CASSIQQGGNYGYTF. CDR3 coding DNA: TGTGCCAGTAGTATTCAACAGGGGGGTAACTATGGCTACACCTTC.

This chain joins TRBV28 and TRBJ2-7, with 10 bases aligning to TRBD1. Trimming took 4 bases from V and 4 from J; bases not matched to a gene: 4. The CDR3 spans 14 residues. Per the germline V gene, CDR1 is MDHEN and CDR2 is SYDVKM. CDR3 protein: CASSWGTGEYEQYF. The CDR3, as DNA: TGTGCCAGCAGTTGGGGGACAGGGGAATACGAGCAGTACTTC.

This clone was counted a single time. The chain recombines TRBV7-2 with TRBJ2-4; tentatively, D is TRBD2 (5 bases). Looked up from germline, CDR1 is SGHTA and CDR2 is FQGNSA. The V end was cut by 1 base, the J end by 6 bases, with 7 bases between. The CDR3 is 13 amino acids. The CDR3 sequence is CASSLEGGNIQYF. Written as DNA, the CDR3 is TGTGCCAGCAGCTTAGAAGGAGGAAACATTCAGTACTTC.

This clone has more than one count but fewer than ten. This chain joins TRBV4-1 and TRBJ2-7, with TRBD2 identical over 9 bases. CDR1 and CDR2 (germline): MGHRA, YSYEKL. The CDR3 is 14 amino acids. The trim removed 3 bases at V and 7 bases at J, leaving 7 bases unmatched. The CDR3 is CASSHPGLASEQYF. The CDR3 region has the DNA TGCGCCAGCAGCCACCCGGGACTAGCATCAGAGCAGTACTTC.

The J gene is TRBJ2-7, the V gene TRBV12-3 or TRBV12-4; D gene uncertain. The CDR3 covers 11 residues. Trimming left V 3 bases short and J 6 bases short, with 6 bases between. The DNA for the CDR3 is TGTGCCAGCAGTTTTAGTGTCGAGCAGTACTTC. The encoded protein is CASSFSVEQYF.

The gene calls are TRBV7-8 and TRBJ1-6, with a tentative D call TRBD1 (5 bases). The CDR3 has 17 residues. Per the germline V gene, CDR1 is SGHVS and CDR2 is FQNEAQ. The V and J ends lost 5 bases and 1 base respectively, with 15 bases between them. CDR3 loop: CASSTPAGFSYNSPLHF. The CDR3, as DNA: TGTGCCAGCAGCACTCCCGCAGGGTTTTCCTATAATTCACCCCTCCACTTT.

V and J are TRBV18 and TRBJ1-1; D gene ambiguous. Per germline, CDR1 KGHSH and CDR2 LQKENI. The CDR3 sequence is 12 residues long. Trimming removed 3 bases at V and 8 bases at J, with 10 bases between. Here the CDR3 reads CASSPQIGEAFF. CDR3 DNA sequence: TGTGCCAGCTCACCGCAGATCGGGGAAGCTTTCTTT.

This clone was seen just once. V is TRBV20-1 and J is TRBJ2-1, with 8 bases matching TRBD2. The CDR3 length is 14 residues. J was trimmed by 4 bases and V by 3 bases; bases with no gene match: 5. Per germline, CDR1 DFQATT and CDR2 SNEGSKA (reference sequence). The DNA for the CDR3 is TGCAGTGCTAGTGAACTAGCGGAGTACAATGAGCAGTTCTTC. Translating gives CSASELAEYNEQFF.

V usage is TRBV7-8 and J usage is TRBJ2-5; a weak D match, TRBD2 (5 bases). The CDR3 has 14 residues. Between the trimmed V and J ends, which lost 0 bases and 7 bases, there was a span of 12 bases. Germline CDR1 reads SGHVS; CDR2 reads FQNEAQ. The CDR3 loop is CASSLARNEGTQYF. For the CDR3, the DNA is TGTGCCAGCAGCTTAGCCCGGAACGAGGGGACCCAGTACTTC.